This is a list of T cell receptor beta chains from one sample in a study of vaccination effects on CD4 cells after COVID-19. The assay was immunoSEQ multiplex PCR, and TCRdb's table has in-frame clones only and misses some. Of 15,000 or so clones in the sample, approximately 78% are singletons; the top ten hold 25% to 30%. The antigens for these receptors are not known. The source was CD4+ T cells from PBMCs cultured with HCoV-NL63 spike peptides, collected after COVID-19 vaccination. These receptors all come from a human donor who had a prior SARS-CoV-2 infection. The CDR3 runs from the conserved cysteine through the conserved F or W. Each record gives: D gene, J gene, clone size, V gene, CDR3 protein, CDR3 DNA. The D gene is left open where the match is weak. Clone size is shown for a subset of rows, as once, few, many or a class of expanded clone.

NA | TRBJ1-2 | NA | TRBV30 | CAWTDRKNYGYTF | TGTGCCTGGACGGACCGGAAGAACTATGGCTACACCTTC
TRBD1 | TRBJ1-2 | NA | TRBV4-1 | CASSQETGGYGYTF | TGCGCCAGCAGCCAAGAAACAGGGGGCTATGGCTACACCTTC
NA | TRBJ1-5 | NA | TRBV2 | CASSDVGDNQPQHF | TGTGCCAGCAGTGACGTAGGGGACAATCAGCCCCAGCATTTT
TRBD2 | TRBJ2-5 | NA | TRBV2 | CASSLREGTQYF | TGTGCCAGCAGTCTACGGGAGGGGACCCAGTACTTC
NA | TRBJ2-5 | NA | TRBV24-1 | CATSDFPRETQYF | TGTGCCACCAGTGATTTCCCCCGGGAGACCCAGTACTTC
NA | TRBJ1-1 | NA | TRBV10-3 | CAISESRGGSTEAFF | TGTGCCATCAGTGAGTCGCGGGGGGGTAGCACTGAAGCTTTCTTT
TRBD2 | TRBJ2-3 | once | TRBV5-1 | CASSYGLAGPDTQYF | TGCGCCAGCAGTTACGGACTAGCGGGACCAGATACGCAGTATTTT
NA | TRBJ2-3 | NA | TRBV27 | CASSFRSTGNGDTQYF | TGTGCCAGCAGTTTTAGGTCAACCGGGAACGGCGATACGCAGTATTTT
TRBD1 | TRBJ1-2 | few | TRBV27 | CASSIRDSIGGYTF | TGTGCCAGCAGTATCCGGGACAGCATCGGGGGCTACACCTTC
TRBD1 | TRBJ2-7 | NA | TRBV27 | CASSLMQGAYEQYF | TGTGCCAGCAGTTTAATGCAGGGGGCCTACGAGCAGTACTTC
NA | TRBJ2-3 | NA | TRBV2 | CASSEGGEDTQYF | TGTGCCAGCAGTGAGGGGGGAGAGGATACGCAGTATTTT
NA | TRBJ1-4 | few | TRBV2 | CASSRGDPSFEKLFF | TGTGCCAGCAGTAGGGGGGATCCTAGCTTTGAAAAACTGTTTTTT
NA | TRBJ1-4 | NA | TRBV15 | CATSRDRLGEKLFF | TGTGCCACCAGCAGAGATAGGCTCGGAGAAAAACTGTTTTTT
NA | TRBJ2-7 | once | TRBV10-3 | CAISEGVSYEQYF | TGTGCCATCAGTGAGGGGGTCTCGTACGAGCAGTACTTC
TRBD1 | TRBJ1-5 | NA | TRBV7-9 | CASSAQGVDNQPQHF | TGTGCCAGCAGCGCACAGGGGGTGGATAATCAGCCCCAGCATTTT
TRBD2 | TRBJ2-3 | once | TRBV7-6 | CASSLVGLAGDTQYF | TGTGCCAGCAGCTTAGTGGGACTAGCGGGTGATACGCAGTATTTT